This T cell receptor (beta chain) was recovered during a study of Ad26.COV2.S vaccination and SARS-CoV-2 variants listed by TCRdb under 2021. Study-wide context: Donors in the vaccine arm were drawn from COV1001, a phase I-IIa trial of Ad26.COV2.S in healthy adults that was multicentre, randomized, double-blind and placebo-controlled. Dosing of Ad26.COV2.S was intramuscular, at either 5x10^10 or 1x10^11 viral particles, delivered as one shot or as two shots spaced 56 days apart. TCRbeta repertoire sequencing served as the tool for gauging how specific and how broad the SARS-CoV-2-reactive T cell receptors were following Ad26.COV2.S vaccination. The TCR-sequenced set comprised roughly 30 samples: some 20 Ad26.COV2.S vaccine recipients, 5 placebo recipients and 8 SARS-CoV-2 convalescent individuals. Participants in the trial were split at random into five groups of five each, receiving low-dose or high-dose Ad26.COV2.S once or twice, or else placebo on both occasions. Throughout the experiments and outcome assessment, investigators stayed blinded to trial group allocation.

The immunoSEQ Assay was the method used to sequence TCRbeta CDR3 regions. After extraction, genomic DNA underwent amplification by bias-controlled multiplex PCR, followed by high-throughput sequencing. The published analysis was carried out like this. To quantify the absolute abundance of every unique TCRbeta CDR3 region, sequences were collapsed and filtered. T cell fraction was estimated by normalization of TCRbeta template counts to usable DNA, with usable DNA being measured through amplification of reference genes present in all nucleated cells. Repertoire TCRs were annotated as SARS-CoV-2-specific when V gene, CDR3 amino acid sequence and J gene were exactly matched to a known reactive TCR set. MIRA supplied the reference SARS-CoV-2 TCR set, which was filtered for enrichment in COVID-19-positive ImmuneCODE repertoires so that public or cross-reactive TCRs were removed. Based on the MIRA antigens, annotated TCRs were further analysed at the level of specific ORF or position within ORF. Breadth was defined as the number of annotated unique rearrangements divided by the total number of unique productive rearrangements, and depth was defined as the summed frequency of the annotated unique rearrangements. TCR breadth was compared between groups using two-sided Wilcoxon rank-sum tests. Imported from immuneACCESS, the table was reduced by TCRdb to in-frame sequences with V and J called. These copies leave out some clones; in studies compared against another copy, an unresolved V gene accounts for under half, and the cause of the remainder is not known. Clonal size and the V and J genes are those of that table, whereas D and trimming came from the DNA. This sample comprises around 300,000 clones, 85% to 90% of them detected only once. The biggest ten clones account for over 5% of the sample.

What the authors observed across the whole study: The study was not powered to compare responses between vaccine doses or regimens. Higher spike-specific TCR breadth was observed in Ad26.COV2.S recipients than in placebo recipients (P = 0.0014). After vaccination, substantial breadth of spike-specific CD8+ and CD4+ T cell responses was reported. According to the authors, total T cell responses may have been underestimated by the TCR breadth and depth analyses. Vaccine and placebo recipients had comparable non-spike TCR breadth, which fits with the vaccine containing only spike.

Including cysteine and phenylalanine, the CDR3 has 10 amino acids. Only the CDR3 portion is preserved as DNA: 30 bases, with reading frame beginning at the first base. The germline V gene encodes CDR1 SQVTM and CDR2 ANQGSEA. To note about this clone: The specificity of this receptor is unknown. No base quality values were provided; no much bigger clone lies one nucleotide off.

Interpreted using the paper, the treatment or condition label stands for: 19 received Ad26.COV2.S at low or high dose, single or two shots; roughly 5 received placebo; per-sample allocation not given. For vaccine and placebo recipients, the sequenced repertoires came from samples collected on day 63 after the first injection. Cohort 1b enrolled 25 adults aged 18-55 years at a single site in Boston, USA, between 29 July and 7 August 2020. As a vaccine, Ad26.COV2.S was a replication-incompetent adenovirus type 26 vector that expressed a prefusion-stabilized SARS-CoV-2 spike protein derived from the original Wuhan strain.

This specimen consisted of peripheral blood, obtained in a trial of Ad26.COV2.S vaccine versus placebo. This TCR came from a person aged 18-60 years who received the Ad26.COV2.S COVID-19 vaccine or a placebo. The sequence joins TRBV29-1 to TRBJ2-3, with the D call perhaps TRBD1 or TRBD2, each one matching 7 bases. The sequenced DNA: TGCACCGCGGGGGACAGAATTCAGTATTTT. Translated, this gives CTAGDRIQYF.